The 30 T cell receptor beta chains below all came from one sample that was sequenced in a study of blood T cell repertoires in COVID-19. Profiled with immunoSEQ multiplex PCR; TCRdb holds only in-frame clones, not every one. Among 250,000 or so clones listed, 80% to 90% were seen once. Material: PBMCs or T cells enriched from blood (not recorded which). These receptors all stem from a woman in her twenties or thirties who had been exposed to COVID-19.

The rearrangement uses TRBV13 and TRBJ2-7; tentative D call: TRBD2 (5 bases). With 5 bases removed from V and 6 bases from J, the gap between germline ends came to 14 bases. This CDR3 has 13 residues. Germline V gives CDR1 PRHDT, CDR2 FYEKMQ (reference sequence). CDR3 sequence (DNA): TGTGCCAGCAGCGGGAGCCTTTTCGCCGAGCAGTACTTC. Translated: CASSGSLFAEQYF. The whole variable domain, remainder taken from reference TRBV13 and TRBJ2-7, is AAGVIQSPRHLIKEKRETATLKCYPIPRHDTVYWYQQGPGQDPQFLISFYEKMQSDKGSIPDRFSAQQFSDYHSELNMSSLELGDSALYFCASSGSLFAEQYFGPGTRLTVT.

The table lists this clone with a count of one. The rearrangement joins TRBV5-1 to TRBJ2-4; 7 bases line up with TRBD1. CDR3 length: 17 amino acids. The V gene end was trimmed by 4 bases and the J gene end by 1 base; junction bases not matched to a gene: 11. Per germline, CDR1 SGHRS and CDR2 YFSETQ. The CDR3 DNA reads TGCGCCAGCAGCCCACAGGGACAGAGTTCCGCCAAAAACATTCAGTACTTC. It translates to CASSPQGQSSAKNIQYF.

This chain links TRBV5-1 with TRBJ1-2; TRBD1 matches 9 bases. Per germline, CDR1 SGHRS and CDR2 YFSETQ. CDR3 length: 14 amino acids. The V segment lost 0 bases and the J segment 8 bases; nucleotides outside the gene matches: 5. CDR3 nucleotide sequence: TGCGCCAGCAGCTTGGTACAGGGGGCGAAGGGCTACACCTTC. Its translation is CASSLVQGAKGYTF.

As concerns this clone: Other nucleotide sequences from this sample produce the same CDR3. V usage is TRBV9 and J usage is TRBJ1-2; D gene uncertain. The V gene lost 2 bases and the J gene lost 4 bases, with 12 bases spanning the gap. The CDR3 covers 14 residues. Germline V gene sequence: CDR1 SGDLS, CDR2 YYNGEE. The chain's CDR3 is CASSVRGSGYGYTF. The CDR3, as DNA: TGTGCCAGCAGCGTGCGAGGGAGCGGCTATGGCTACACCTTC.

The V gene is TRBV19, the J gene TRBJ2-2; 13 nucleotides line up with TRBD2. V dropped 5 bases and J dropped 2; count of bases not matched to a gene: 5. The germline V gene encodes CDR1 LNHDA and CDR2 SQIVND (reference sequence). The CDR3 has 17 amino acids. CDR3 sequence (DNA): TGTGCCAGTAGTGGACTAGCGGGAGTAGTTAACACCGGGGAGCTGTTTTTT. It specifies CASSGLAGVVNTGELFF.

This clone was observed once. The chain recombines TRBV11-2 with TRBJ1-2, with D hard to call. With 1 base removed from V and 1 base from J, the gap between germline ends came to 13 bases. From germline, CDR1 is SGHAT and CDR2 FQNNGV. This CDR3 region has 16 residues. The chain's CDR3 is CASSLGPTADNYGYTF. The CDR3 bases are TGTGCCAGCAGCTTAGGCCCCACAGCAGATAACTATGGCTACACCTTC.

This clone showed up many times. This chain links TRBV19 with TRBJ2-2; tentatively, D is TRBD2 (6 bases). Trimming removed 2 bases at V and 5 bases at J, with 12 bases between. The CDR3 totals 15 residues. Germline loops: CDR1 LNHDA, CDR2 SQIVND (reference sequence). The CDR3 nucleotides read TGTGCCAGTAGTATACAGCCGGGAGCGACCGGGGAGCTGTTTTTT. Amino acids: CASSIQPGATGELFF.

Here the CDR3 DNA reads TGTGCCAGCATTTGGACAGGGGATAGCAATCAGCCCCAGCATTTT. It codes for CASIWTGDSNQPQHF. V usage is TRBV6-5 and J usage is TRBJ1-5, with 9 bases fitting TRBD1. The germline CDR1 and CDR2 sequences are MNHEY and SVGAGI. The CDR3 extends over 15 amino acids. With V trimmed by 7 bases and J by 0 bases, 4 bases remained unmatched.

The chain carries TRBV5-4 and TRBJ2-3; TRBD2 might be the D (5 bases). The CDR3 is 16 amino acids. Germline V CDR1 and CDR2: SGHNT, YYREEE (reference sequence). Trimming removed 0 bases at V and 0 bases at J, with 11 bases between. Here the CDR3 reads CASSLESGTSTDTQYF. DNA of the CDR3: TGTGCCAGCAGCTTGGAGAGCGGCACTAGCACAGATACGCAGTATTTT.

The V call is TRBV19, the J call TRBJ1-1; 9 bases fit TRBD1. The trim removed 6 bases at V and 0 bases at J, leaving 5 bases unmatched. CDR3 size: 15 residues. Looked up from germline, CDR1 is LNHDA and CDR2 is SQIVND (reference sequence). CDR3 sequence reads: CASRGGQGMNTEAFF. The CDR3 DNA is TGTGCCAGTAGGGGGGGACAGGGTATGAACACTGAAGCTTTCTTT.

The chain recombines TRBV3-1 (or the pseudogene TRBV3-2) with TRBJ2-5, with a possible D match to TRBD2 (5 bases). The V end was cut by 4 bases, the J end by 4 bases, with 19 bases between. The CDR3 totals 16 residues. Looked up from germline, CDR1 is LGHDT and CDR2 is YNNKEL (reference sequence). CDR3 amino acids: CASSPTLKWAGETQYF. The CDR3 DNA reads TGTGCCAGCAGCCCAACCCTTAAGTGGGCGGGAGAGACCCAGTACTTC.

V gene TRBV2 combines with J gene TRBJ2-2; 11 nucleotides match TRBD1. This CDR3 contains 16 residues. Germline CDR1 reads SNHLY; CDR2 reads FYNNEI. The trim removed 9 bases at V and 4 bases at J, leaving 10 bases unmatched. The CDR3 reads CASRKDRGLSTGELFF. CDR3 nucleotide sequence: TGTGCCAGTCGTAAGGACAGGGGGCTTAGCACCGGGGAGCTGTTTTTT.

The V gene is TRBV2, the J gene TRBJ2-1; 8 positions agree with TRBD2. Trimming cost V 3 bases and J 3 bases; bases outside gene matches: 4. This CDR3 comprises 15 residues. Germline loops: CDR1 SNHLY, CDR2 FYNNEI. The CDR3 here is CASSEGLAGYNEQFF. For the CDR3, the DNA is TGTGCCAGCAGTGAGGGGCTAGCGGGCTACAATGAGCAGTTCTTC.

V and J are TRBV14 and TRBJ2-1; 9 nucleotides line up with TRBD2. Germline CDR1 and CDR2: SGHDN and FVKESK. This CDR3 region has 17 residues. Trimming at V came to 0 bases and at J to 4 bases, leaving 7 bases not matched to a gene. The CDR3 region is CASSQDRALAGYNEQFF. CDR3 coding DNA: TGTGCCAGCAGCCAAGATAGGGCCCTAGCGGGATACAATGAGCAGTTCTTC.

The chain links TRBV19 to TRBJ2-3, with TRBD2 matching over 7 bases. The J segment lost 0 bases and the V segment lost 10 bases, leaving 16 bases of the junction unmatched. Germline CDR1 LNHDA, CDR2 SQIVND (reference sequence). CDR3 length: 17 amino acids. The CDR3, as DNA: TGTGCCACTCAGAGGGCTGGCGGGGGTGCTAGCACAGATACGCAGTATTTT. Translation gives CATQRAGGGASTDTQYF. Together with reference TRBV19 and TRBJ2-3, the CDR3 gives the full variable domain: DGGITQSPKYLFRKEGQNVTLSCEQNLNHDAMYWYRQDPGQGLRLIYYSQIVNDFQKGDIAEGYSVSREKKESFPLTVTSAQKNPTAFYLCATQRAGGGASTDTQYFGPGTRLTVL.

V and J are TRBV28 and TRBJ1-5; 9 bases agree with TRBD1. Germline V gene data show CDR1 as MDHEN and CDR2 as SYDVKM. J was trimmed by 5 bases and V by 7 bases; bases with no gene match: 15. CDR3 size: 17 residues. CDR3 region: CASTTGGQGLSYQPQHF. The CDR3 nucleotides are TGTGCCAGCACCACCGGGGGACAGGGCCTTTCCTATCAGCCCCAGCATTTT. Using reference TRBV28 and TRBJ1-5 for the parts outside the CDR3, the full variable domain is DVKVTQSSRYLVKRTGEKVFLECVQDMDHENMFWYRQDPGLGLRLIYFSYDVKMKEKGDIPEGYSVSREKKERFSLILESASTNQTSMYLCASTTGGQGLSYQPQHFGDGTRLSIL.

The genes are TRBV28 and TRBJ2-7; TRBD1 agrees at 9 bases. CDR1 is MDHEN, CDR2 SYDVKM, per germline. V shed 5 bases, J shed 7 bases, and the junction held 12 bases outside the gene matches. The CDR3 is made up of 15 amino acids. The CDR3 coding sequence is TGTGCCAGCAGTCAAAGGACAGGGGAGCGTGGGGAGCAGTACTTC. Residues: CASSQRTGERGEQYF.

This clone appeared a single time. The V and J genes are TRBV12-3 or TRBV12-4 and TRBJ2-5; possible D gene TRBD1, 5 bases. Deletions cut 6 bases from V and 9 bases from J, with 14 bases between. This CDR3 is built from 12 residues. The CDR3 sequence is CASSLRALAQYF. The CDR3 bases are TGTGCCAGCAGCCTCAGGGCTTTGGCCCAGTACTTC.

The chain recombines TRBV18 with TRBJ1-4, with no clear D. This CDR3 spans 16 amino acids. V was clipped by 3 bases and J by 0 bases, with 11 bases between them. Germline V gene sequence: CDR1 KGHSH, CDR2 LQKENI. CDR3: CASSPERRATNEKLFF. CDR3 coding DNA: TGTGCCAGCTCACCTGAGAGGCGAGCAACTAATGAAAAACTGTTTTTT.

This rearrangement joins TRBV15 to TRBJ1-2, with 9 bases lining up with TRBD1. Germline V CDR1 and CDR2: LNHNV, YYDKDF (reference sequence). The CDR3 runs to 16 residues. With V trimmed by 3 bases and J by 7 bases, 12 bases remained unmatched. CDR3 sequence: CATSRPLGTGSGGYTF. The CDR3 DNA is TGTGCCACCAGCAGGCCTCTGGGGACAGGGAGCGGTGGCTACACCTTC.

This clone occurred many times. The J gene is TRBJ1-6, the V gene TRBV25-1; 9 nucleotides line up with TRBD1. Trimming took 6 bases from V and 6 from J; bases not matched to a gene: 6. This CDR3 spans 15 amino acids. Germline CDR1 is MGHDK and CDR2 is SYGVNS. In nucleotides, the CDR3 is TGTGCCAGCAGGGGGACAGGGCGAAGTAATTCACCCCTCCACTTT. Amino acids: CASRGTGRSNSPLHF.

The chain combines TRBV9 with TRBJ2-2, with TRBD2 identical over 9 bases. V shed 0 bases, J shed 5 bases, and the junction held 5 bases outside the gene matches. CDR3 length equals 16 residues. Germline assignment: CDR1 SGDLS and CDR2 YYNGEE. CDR3 sequence reads: CASSVEGGRETGELFF. The CDR3, as DNA: TGTGCCAGCAGCGTAGAAGGCGGGAGGGAGACCGGGGAGCTGTTTTTT.

This clone showed up just a few times. V gene TRBV19 combines with J gene TRBJ1-4, with D possibly matching TRBD1 (5 bases). Trimming cost V 9 bases and J 6 bases, with 17 bases left between them. This CDR3 is built from 14 residues. The germline CDR1 and CDR2 sequences are LNHDA and SQIVND (reference sequence). The CDR3 spells CASAGGVIDEKLFF. CDR3 DNA: TGTGCCAGCGCCGGGGGGGTTATTGATGAAAAACTGTTTTTT.

This clone was observed a few times. This chain uses TRBV18 with TRBJ1-1; 9 nucleotides align to TRBD1. CDR3 length: 15 residues. Trimming cost V 3 bases and J 6 bases; bases outside gene matches: 8. The germline V gene encodes CDR1 KGHSH and CDR2 LQKENI. Here the CDR3 reads CASSPPIGQGSEAFF. The CDR3 DNA reads as TGTGCCAGCTCACCTCCGATCGGACAGGGGTCTGAAGCTTTCTTT.

This sequence joins TRBV10-3 and TRBJ2-3; 11 bases map to TRBD1. J gave up 7 bases and V 3 bases, and 15 bases lay outside the gene matches. The CDR3 contains 18 residues. The germline CDR1 and CDR2 sequences are ENHRY and SYGVKD. CDR3 nucleotides: TGTGCCATCAGTGAAGCCGGACAGGGGGCGCTAAGGGAGAATACGCAGTATTTT. Residues: CAISEAGQGALRENTQYF.

This chain joins TRBV5-1 and TRBJ2-7; a weak D match, TRBD2 (5 bases). Germline CDR1 is SGHRS and CDR2 is YFSETQ. Trimming stripped 1 base from V and 7 bases from J, with 12 bases between. The CDR3 consists of 13 residues. The CDR3 nucleotides are TGCGCCAGCAGCTTGCAGAGGTCGGGGGAGCAGTACTTC. It codes for CASSLQRSGEQYF.

The chain carries TRBV18 and TRBJ2-5; D possibly corresponds to TRBD2 (5 bases). The CDR3 extends over 13 amino acids. V was cut by 4 bases and J by 5 bases, with 11 bases left in between. From germline, CDR1 is KGHSH and CDR2 LQKENI. The CDR3 reads CASSQGSGETQYF. The CDR3 nucleotides read TGTGCCAGCTCACAGGGATCGGGGGAGACCCAGTACTTC.

The rearrangement joins TRBV6-2 or TRBV6-3 to TRBJ2-7; 7 nucleotides agree with TRBD2. V lost 2 bases and J lost 1; bases outside the gene matches: 8. Germline CDR1 reads MNHEY; CDR2 reads SVGEGT. This CDR3 has 16 residues. The CDR3 DNA reads as TGTGCCAGCAGTTACCCCCCTAGCGGTCCTTCCTACGAGCAGTACTTC. It translates to CASSYPPSGPSYEQYF.

This clone was observed once. The J gene is TRBJ2-5, the V gene TRBV24-1, with 8 bases lining up with TRBD2. Germline trimming cut 5 bases from V and 5 bases from J; bases unmatched to any gene: 6. The CDR3 consists of 14 residues. CDR1 and CDR2 from the germline V gene are KGHDR and SFDVKD. The CDR3 DNA sequence: TGTGCCACCAGTGCGCGGGGGGCGGCGGAGACCCAGTACTTC. Translation: CATSARGAAETQYF.

Only a few counts were recorded for this clone. The J gene is TRBJ2-7, the V gene TRBV30; no firm D call. V was clipped by 3 bases and J by 2 bases, with 11 bases between them. Looked up from germline, CDR1 is GTSNPN and CDR2 is SVGIG (reference sequence). This CDR3 has 13 residues. In nucleotides, the CDR3 is TGTGCCTGGAGACGGCGCGGAGCCTACGAGCAGTACTTC. Translated, it gives CAWRRRGAYEQYF.